This is a list of T cell receptor beta chains from one sample in a study of blood T cell repertoires in COVID-19. Libraries were prepared by immunoSEQ multiplex PCR; TCRdb keeps only in-frame clonotypes and omits some of them. This sample has some 47,000 clones, with roughly 83% found just once. The sequenced sample consisted of peripheral blood. These receptors were obtained from a woman aged 55-69 years with acute or convalescent COVID-19. Both conserved end residues are part of each CDR3. Fields, in order: D gene, clone size, J gene, V gene, CDR3 DNA, CDR3 protein. The D gene is left open where the match is weak. The size of a clone is reported for some rows only, either as once, few or many, or as a class for expanded clones.

d_call: NA; clone_size: few; j_call: TRBJ2-3; v_call: TRBV7-9; cdr3_nt: TGTGCCAGCAGCTCGTTGACTAGGAGAGATAGATCCCCCACAGATACGCAGTATTTT; cdr3_aa: CASSSLTRRDRSPTDTQYF
d_call: NA; clone_size: NA; j_call: TRBJ1-1; v_call: TRBV18; cdr3_nt: TGTGCCAGCTCACCAAGGCGGACAGAAAACACTGAAGCTTTCTTT; cdr3_aa: CASSPRRTENTEAFF
d_call: NA; clone_size: NA; j_call: TRBJ1-1; v_call: TRBV28; cdr3_nt: TGTGCCAGCAGTATAAGACAACTCCCGGCTTTCTTT; cdr3_aa: CASSIRQLPAFF
d_call: NA; clone_size: NA; j_call: TRBJ2-3; v_call: TRBV5-5; cdr3_nt: TGTGCCAGCAGCTTGGAACAGCTTAGCACAGATACGCAGTATTTT; cdr3_aa: CASSLEQLSTDTQYF
d_call: NA; clone_size: once; j_call: TRBJ1-1; v_call: TRBV5-1; cdr3_nt: TGCGCCAGCAGCTTCAGACAGGCGGGGGCCACTGAAGCTTTCTTT; cdr3_aa: CASSFRQAGATEAFF
d_call: NA; clone_size: NA; j_call: TRBJ1-2; v_call: TRBV9; cdr3_nt: TGTGCCAGCAGCTCAGTAACAGGGAATGGCTACACCTTC; cdr3_aa: CASSSVTGNGYTF
d_call: TRBD2; clone_size: NA; j_call: TRBJ2-1; v_call: TRBV11-3; cdr3_nt: TGTGCCAGCAGCGCAAGAGGGGCGGGGGGCCACAATGAGCAGTTCTTC; cdr3_aa: CASSARGAGGHNEQFF
d_call: TRBD2; clone_size: NA; j_call: TRBJ2-5; v_call: TRBV5-5; cdr3_nt: TGTGCCAGCAGTTTTTTACCGGGACTAGCGGGAACGACCCAAGAGACCCAGTACTTC; cdr3_aa: CASSFLPGLAGTTQETQYF
d_call: NA; clone_size: NA; j_call: TRBJ2-3; v_call: TRBV2; cdr3_nt: TGTGCCAGCAGTAGGACTGTTACGCAGTATTTT; cdr3_aa: CASSRTVTQYF
d_call: TRBD2; clone_size: NA; j_call: TRBJ2-1; v_call: TRBV10-3; cdr3_nt: TGTGCCATCAAAACTAGCGCGCACAATGAGCAGTTCTTC; cdr3_aa: CAIKTSAHNEQFF
d_call: NA; clone_size: NA; j_call: TRBJ2-5; v_call: TRBV3-1/TRBV3-2; cdr3_nt: TGTGCCAGCAGCCCGTACGGGGGGCTCGGGGAGACCCAGTACTTC; cdr3_aa: CASSPYGGLGETQYF
d_call: NA; clone_size: NA; j_call: TRBJ2-7; v_call: TRBV7-3; cdr3_nt: TGTGCCAGCAGCTTTTCCGGGAGCGCGATTTACGAGCAGTACTTC; cdr3_aa: CASSFSGSAIYEQYF
d_call: NA; clone_size: NA; j_call: TRBJ1-1; v_call: TRBV5-8; cdr3_nt: TGTGCCAGCAGCTTCCTCCACACTGAAGCTTTCTTT; cdr3_aa: CASSFLHTEAFF
d_call: NA; clone_size: NA; j_call: TRBJ2-1; v_call: TRBV18; cdr3_nt: TGTGCCAGCTCACCAGGGCGGGAAAGGAATGAGCAGTTCTTC; cdr3_aa: CASSPGRERNEQFF
d_call: NA; clone_size: NA; j_call: TRBJ1-1; v_call: TRBV30; cdr3_nt: TGTGCCTGGAGTCGGGGGACTGAAGCTTTCTTT; cdr3_aa: CAWSRGTEAFF
d_call: NA; clone_size: NA; j_call: TRBJ1-5; v_call: TRBV30; cdr3_nt: TGTGCCTGGAGCCCCAGGGGAATCACGAATCAGCCCCAGCATTTT; cdr3_aa: CAWSPRGITNQPQHF
d_call: NA; clone_size: few; j_call: TRBJ1-1; v_call: TRBV7-2; cdr3_nt: TGTGCCAGCAGCTTACAGTCTAACACTGAAGCTTTCTTT; cdr3_aa: CASSLQSNTEAFF
d_call: NA; clone_size: NA; j_call: TRBJ1-6; v_call: TRBV5-6; cdr3_nt: TGTGCCAGCAGCTTTCCCGATTCACCCCTCCACTTT; cdr3_aa: CASSFPDSPLHF
d_call: TRBD1; clone_size: NA; j_call: TRBJ1-2; v_call: TRBV4-1; cdr3_nt: TGCGCCAGCAGCCGCCGGGACAGGGGAGGCTATGGCTACACCTTC; cdr3_aa: CASSRRDRGGYGYTF
d_call: NA; clone_size: NA; j_call: TRBJ2-2; v_call: TRBV24-1; cdr3_nt: TGTGCCACCAGTGAGACCACACTCCGACTTAACACCGGGGAGCTGTTTTTT; cdr3_aa: CATSETTLRLNTGELFF
d_call: TRBD2; clone_size: NA; j_call: TRBJ2-3; v_call: TRBV28; cdr3_nt: TGTGCCAGCACCTCCGGGACTAGCGGGGCCCTCCAGGAGTATTTT; cdr3_aa: CASTSGTSGALQEYF
d_call: NA; clone_size: NA; j_call: TRBJ2-3; v_call: TRBV5-1; cdr3_nt: TGCGCCAGTCGTCCGGGACTCCATGAACCCACAGATACGCAGTATTTT; cdr3_aa: CASRPGLHEPTDTQYF
d_call: NA; clone_size: NA; j_call: TRBJ2-3; v_call: TRBV7-8; cdr3_nt: TGTGCCAGCAGCCCGTCTCAGACAGATACGCAGTATTTT; cdr3_aa: CASSPSQTDTQYF
d_call: NA; clone_size: NA; j_call: TRBJ2-3; v_call: TRBV9; cdr3_nt: TGTGCCAGCAGCGTAATGGGCTCAGATACGCAGTATTTT; cdr3_aa: CASSVMGSDTQYF